This T cell receptor beta chain was recovered during a study of CXCR3-negative and CXCR3-positive naive CD8 T cells. The TRB libraries of cDNA were built by UMI-labeled 5' RACE. TCRdb re-called the 5' RACE reads; one entry per CDR3 protein, DNA not given. Its table records nearly 45,000 distinct CDR3 sequences. Germline CDR1 SQVTM, CDR2 ANQGSEA. The CDR3 consists of 14 residues. This chain links TRBV29-1 with TRBJ2-3; TCRdb indicates TRBD1, and absent DNA this call remains unverified. The TCR originated in a human donor in good health. Some clones in this sample may be carry-over from other donors' samples. Sequenced: memory CD8+ T cells from blood. The CDR3 here is CSVGDRYSTDTQYF.